The T cell receptor beta chain under discussion was sequenced for a study of T cell changes during pregnancy in multiple sclerosis. Germline assignment: CDR1 LNHDA and CDR2 SQIVND (reference sequence). The CDR3 runs to 17 residues. After removal of 6 bases from V and 2 bases from J, the junction contained 13 bases not matched to a gene. Data came from immunoSEQ multiplex PCR; TCRdb stores just in-frame clones and leaves some out. The table includes 55,000 to 70,000 clones, roughly nine tenths detected once. Sequenced material: peripheral blood, taken in the second trimester of pregnancy. The chain has TRBV19 and TRBJ2-5; TRBD1 aligns across 9 bases. This sequence was found in a female donor in good health, enrolled as a control in a pregnancy study. CDR3 region: CASRSLVQGAHQETQYF. The CDR3 DNA reads TGTGCCAGTAGGTCCCTCGTACAGGGGGCGCATCAAGAGACCCAGTACTTC.